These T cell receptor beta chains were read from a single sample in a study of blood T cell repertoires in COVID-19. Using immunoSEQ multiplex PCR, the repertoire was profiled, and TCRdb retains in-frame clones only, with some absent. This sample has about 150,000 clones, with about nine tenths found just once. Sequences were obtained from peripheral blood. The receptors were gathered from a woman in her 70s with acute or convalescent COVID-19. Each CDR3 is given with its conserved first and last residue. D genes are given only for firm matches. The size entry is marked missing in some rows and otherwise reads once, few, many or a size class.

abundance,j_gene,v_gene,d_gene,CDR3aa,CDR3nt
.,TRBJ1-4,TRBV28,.,CASSLTGTGKLFF,TGTGCCAGCAGTCTCACAGGGACGGGAAAACTGTTTTTT
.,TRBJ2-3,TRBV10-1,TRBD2,CASGTSGGSTDTQYF,TGCGCCAGCGGGACTAGCGGGGGAAGCACAGATACGCAGTATTTT
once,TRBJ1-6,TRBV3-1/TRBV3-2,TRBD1,CASRRQGGNSPLHF,TGTGCCAGCAGGCGACAGGGAGGCAATTCACCCCTCCACTTT
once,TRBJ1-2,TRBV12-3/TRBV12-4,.,CAVRGANYGYTF,TGTGCCGTCAGGGGAGCGAACTATGGCTACACCTTC
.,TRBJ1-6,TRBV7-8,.,CASSWEVRSPLHF,TGTGCCAGCAGCTGGGAGGTCCGATCACCCCTCCACTTT
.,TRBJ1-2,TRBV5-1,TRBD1,CASSLVQGVDGYTF,TGCGCCAGCAGCTTGGTACAGGGGGTAGATGGCTACACCTTC
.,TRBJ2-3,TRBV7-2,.,CASSSQGSRTDTQYF,TGTGCCAGCAGCTCGCAGGGTTCTCGCACAGATACGCAGTATTTT
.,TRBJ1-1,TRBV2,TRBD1,CASRGTGPNTEAFF,TGTGCCAGCAGGGGGACAGGTCCGAACACTGAAGCTTTCTTT
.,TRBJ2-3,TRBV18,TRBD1,CASSQGAGTDTQYF,TGTGCCAGCTCACAGGGGGCAGGCACAGATACGCAGTATTTT
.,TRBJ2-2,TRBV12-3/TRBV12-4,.,CASSSGTGELFF,TGTGCCAGCAGTTCCGGGACCGGGGAGCTGTTTTTT
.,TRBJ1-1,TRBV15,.,CATSSLDLGNAEAFF,TGTGCCACCAGCAGCCTGGACTTGGGTAACGCTGAAGCTTTCTTT
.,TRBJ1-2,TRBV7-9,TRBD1,CASSLGQGANYGYTF,TGTGCCAGCAGCTTAGGACAGGGGGCGAACTATGGCTACACCTTC
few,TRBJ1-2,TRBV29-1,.,CSVEQGNYGYTF,TGCAGCGTTGAACAGGGAAACTATGGCTACACCTTC
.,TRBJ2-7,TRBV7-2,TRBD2,CASSLGSSGSYEQYF,TGTGCCAGCAGCTTAGGGTCTAGCGGCTCCTACGAGCAGTACTTC
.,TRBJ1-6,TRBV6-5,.,CASSQSNSPLHF,TGTGCCAGCAGCCAATCTAATTCACCCCTCCACTTT
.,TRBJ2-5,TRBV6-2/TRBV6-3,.,CASSQDGITSRETQYF,TGTGCCAGCAGTCAAGACGGTATTACTAGCCGGGAGACCCAGTACTTC
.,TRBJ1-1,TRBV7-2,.,CASSSPGGEMNTEAFF,TGTGCCAGCAGCTCTCCCGGGGGTGAGATGAACACTGAAGCTTTCTTT
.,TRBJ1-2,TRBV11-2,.,CASSLIPLYGYTF,TGTGCCAGCAGCTTAATCCCCCTCTATGGCTACACCTTC
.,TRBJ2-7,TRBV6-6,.,CASRPQDLHEQYF,TGTGCCAGCAGGCCACAGGACCTACACGAGCAGTACTTC
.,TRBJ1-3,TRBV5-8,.,CASSLLLSGNTIYF,TGTGCCAGCAGCTTACTGCTATCTGGAAACACCATATATTTT
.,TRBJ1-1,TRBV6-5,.,CASNPYEIDTEAFF,TGTGCCAGCAATCCTTACGAGATTGACACTGAAGCTTTCTTT
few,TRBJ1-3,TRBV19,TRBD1,CAPRQGSSGNTIYF,TGTGCCCCACGACAGGGCTCCTCTGGAAACACCATATATTTT
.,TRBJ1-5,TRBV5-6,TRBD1,CASSFSGQAQPQHF,TGTGCCAGCAGCTTCTCAGGACAGGCTCAGCCCCAGCATTTT
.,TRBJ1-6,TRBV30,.,CAWSPRGGNSPLHF,TGTGCCTGGAGTCCGAGGGGGGGAAATTCACCCCTCCACTTT
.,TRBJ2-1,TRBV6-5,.,CASSYSYRLANEQFF,TGTGCCAGCAGTTACTCGTACAGGTTGGCTAATGAGCAGTTCTTC
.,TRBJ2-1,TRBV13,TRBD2,CASSLSLAGSYEQFF,TGTGCCAGCAGCTTGTCACTAGCGGGGAGCTATGAGCAGTTCTTC
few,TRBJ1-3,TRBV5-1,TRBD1,CASSIGTALEENTIYF,TGCGCCAGCAGCATTGGGACAGCCTTAGAGGAGAACACCATATATTTT
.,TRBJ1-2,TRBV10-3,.,CAISEFGQLGYYGYTF,TGTGCCATCAGTGAGTTCGGACAGCTTGGATACTATGGCTACACCTTC
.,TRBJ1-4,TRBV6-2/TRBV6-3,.,CASSRSNEKLFF,TGTGCCAGCAGTAGGAGTAATGAAAAACTGTTTTTT
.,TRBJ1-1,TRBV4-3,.,CASSQINTGSTEAFF,TGCGCCAGCAGCCAGATCAACACAGGGTCCACTGAAGCTTTCTTT
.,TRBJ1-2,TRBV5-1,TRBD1,CASSYSPGQTYGYTF,TGCGCCAGCAGCTACTCTCCGGGACAGACCTATGGCTACACCTTC
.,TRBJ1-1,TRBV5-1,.,CASSFNPTGNTEAFF,TGCGCCAGCAGCTTCAACCCGACAGGTAACACTGAAGCTTTCTTT
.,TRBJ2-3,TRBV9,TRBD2,CASSPRGGFISDTQYF,TGTGCCAGCAGTCCTCGGGGGGGCTTCATCTCAGATACGCAGTATTTT
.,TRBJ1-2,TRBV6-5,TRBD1,CASRNRGTNYGYTF,TGTGCCAGCAGAAACAGGGGGACTAACTATGGCTACACCTTC
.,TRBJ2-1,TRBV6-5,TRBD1,CASSYSGQAYNEQFF,TGTGCCAGCAGTTACTCGGGACAGGCCTACAATGAGCAGTTCTTC
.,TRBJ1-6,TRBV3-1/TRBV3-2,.,CASSQDAGRSPLHF,TGTGCCAGCAGCCAAGATGCAGGGCGTTCACCCCTCCACTTT
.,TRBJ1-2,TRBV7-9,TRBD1,CASSLGDRGKDGYTF,TGTGCCAGCAGCTTAGGAGACAGGGGTAAGGATGGCTACACCTTC
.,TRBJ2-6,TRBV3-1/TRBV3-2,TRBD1,CASSLLPGQRSSGANVLTF,TGTGCCAGCAGCCTGTTACCGGGACAGCGTAGCTCTGGGGCCAACGTCCTGACTTTC
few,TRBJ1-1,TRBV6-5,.,CASSSSYLGGTEAFF,TGTGCCAGCAGTTCAAGCTATCTCGGGGGCACTGAAGCTTTCTTT
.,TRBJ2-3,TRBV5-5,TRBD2,CASSLALAGGTDTQYF,TGTGCCAGCAGCTTGGCCTTGGCGGGGGGCACAGATACGCAGTATTTT
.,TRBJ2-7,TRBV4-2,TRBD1,CASQIQGGSYEQYF,TGTGCCAGCCAGATACAGGGGGGATCCTACGAGCAGTACTTC
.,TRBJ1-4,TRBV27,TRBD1,CASSGNRGRIRFNEKLFF,TGTGCCAGCAGTGGAAACAGGGGGCGCATCCGATTCAATGAAAAACTGTTTTTT